Below, 12 T cell receptor beta chains from the same sample are listed, as sequenced in a study of blood T cell repertoires in COVID-19. Some clones are missing from TCRdb's copy, which holds only in-frame ones; the method was immunoSEQ multiplex PCR. The sample has 130,000 to 150,000 clones, 84% seen once. The source material was PBMCs or T cells enriched from blood (not recorded which). These receptors were collected from a man aged 35-49 years with acute COVID-19.

V is TRBV6-2 or TRBV6-3 and J is TRBJ1-2; D gene uncertain. Germline-derived CDR1 and CDR2 are MNHEY and SVGEGT. The CDR3 has 14 residues. Trimming took off 2 bases at V and 7 bases at J, with 14 bases between the two ends. CDR3 in DNA: TGTGCCAGCAGTTACGAGGATCTGCCGGGTGGCTACACCTTC. Translated, it gives CASSYEDLPGGYTF.

The J gene is TRBJ2-7, the V gene TRBV7-9; tentatively, D is TRBD1 (6 bases). V gave up 1 base and J gave up 2 bases, with 9 bases separating them. The CDR3 is 14 residues long. CDR1 is SEHNR and CDR2 is FQNEAQ in the germline V gene (reference sequence). Here the CDR3 reads CASSLGDTTYEQYF. CDR3 DNA: TGTGCCAGCAGCTTAGGGGACACCACCTACGAGCAGTACTTC.

The rearrangement uses TRBV10-3 and TRBJ1-3, with D unclear. The germline V gene has CDR1 ENHRY and CDR2 SYGVKD. This CDR3 is built from 17 residues. The ends were cut back, 6 bases at V and 0 bases at J, with 18 bases in the middle. The CDR3 region is CAIRTLDNASSGNTIYF. The DNA of the CDR3 is TGTGCCATCAGGACACTCGACAATGCCAGCTCTGGAAACACCATATATTTT.

The rearrangement joins TRBV7-6 to TRBJ2-1, with D maybe TRBD2 (5 bases). The ends were cut back, 2 bases at V and 5 bases at J, with 16 bases in the middle. Germline V gene sequence: CDR1 SGHVS, CDR2 FNYEAQ. The length of the CDR3 is 16 residues. The CDR3 DNA follows: TGTGCCAGCAGCTTATTCGAAGGGTTCGGGAACAATGAGCAGTTCTTC. Amino acids: CASSLFEGFGNNEQFF.

The rearrangement uses TRBV30 and TRBJ1-1, with D possibly being TRBD1 (6 bases). Trimming took off 1 base at V and 5 bases at J, with 17 bases between the two ends. CDR1 is GTSNPN and CDR2 is SVGIG in the germline V gene (reference sequence). The length of the CDR3 is 15 residues. CDR3 amino acids: CAWSGYRDWDTEAFF. CDR3 bases: TGTGCCTGGAGTGGATACAGGGATTGGGATACTGAAGCTTTCTTT.

The V gene is TRBV19, the J gene TRBJ1-3, with D perhaps TRBD1 (5 bases). The CDR3 covers 18 residues. CDR1 is LNHDA, CDR2 SQIVND, per germline (reference sequence). V was shortened by 3 bases and J by 2 bases, with 20 bases between the two germline ends. Written as DNA, the CDR3 is TGTGCCAGTAGTATCCAGCGTTCCTCGTGGACAACTGGAAACACCATATATTTT. It specifies CASSIQRSSWTTGNTIYF.

The rearrangement joins TRBV4-1 to TRBJ2-7; 9 positions agree with TRBD2. CDR1 and CDR2 from the germline V gene are MGHRA and YSYEKL. J gave up 4 bases and V 1 base, and 8 bases lay outside the gene matches. This CDR3 spans 16 amino acids. The CDR3 loop reads CASSQGISGSGYEQYF. CDR3 DNA: TGCGCCAGCAGCCAAGGCATTAGCGGGAGCGGTTACGAGCAGTACTTC.

The chain employs TRBV5-6 and TRBJ2-7, with TRBD2 matching 9 bases. Unmatched junction bases numbered 8, after V lost 4 bases and J lost 0 bases. The germline V gene has CDR1 SGHDT and CDR2 YYEEEE. CDR3 length equals 16 residues. CDR3 nucleotides: TGTGCCAGCAGCGTAACTAGCGGGCGAAGCTCCTACGAGCAGTACTTC. Its translation: CASSVTSGRSSYEQYF. The whole variable domain, remainder taken from reference TRBV5-6 and TRBJ2-7, is DAGVTQSPTHLIKTRGQQVTLRCSPKSGHDTVSWYQQALGQGPQFIFQYYEEEERQRGNFPDRFSGHQFPNYSSELNVNALLLGDSALYLCASSVTSGRSSYEQYFGPGTRLTVT.

The gene calls are TRBV19 and TRBJ2-7; perhaps TRBD2 as D (5 bases). This CDR3 has 14 amino acids. Germline-derived CDR1 and CDR2 are LNHDA and SQIVND (reference sequence). Between the trimmed V and J ends, which lost 3 bases and 9 bases, there was a span of 18 bases. The CDR3 DNA sequence: TGTGCCAGTAGTATTCCGGGATCCCTTGGAGGGCAGTACTTC. This translates into CASSIPGSLGGQYF. Based on the CDR3 plus reference TRBV19 and TRBJ2-7, the full variable domain is DGGITQSPKYLFRKEGQNVTLSCEQNLNHDAMYWYRQDPGQGLRLIYYSQIVNDFQKGDIAEGYSVSREKKESFPLTVTSAQKNPTAFYLCASSIPGSLGGQYFGPGTRLTVT.

In this sample, this clone turned up once. The gene calls are TRBV6-5 and TRBJ1-5, with 8 nucleotides matching TRBD1. CDR1 MNHEY and CDR2 SVGAGI come from the germline V gene. This CDR3 comprises 14 residues. The V and J ends lost 6 bases and 6 bases, in that order; junction bases with no gene match: 7. CDR3 protein: CASRQTGEGQPQHF. In DNA form, the CDR3 reads TGTGCCAGCAGGCAGACAGGGGAAGGTCAGCCCCAGCATTTT.

The rearrangement uses TRBV19 and TRBJ1-2, with TRBD1 identical over 7 bases. Trimming removed 5 bases from V and 3 bases from J; junction bases left unmatched: 3. Looked up from germline, CDR1 is LNHDA and CDR2 is SQIVND (reference sequence). The CDR3 is made up of 13 amino acids. The CDR3 coding sequence is TGTGCCAGTAGTGCCAGGGGGGACTATGGCTACACCTTC. This translates into CASSARGDYGYTF.

The chain combines TRBV7-6 with TRBJ2-1, with D unresolved. The CDR3 has 12 residues. V lost 3 bases to trimming and J lost 9 bases, with 9 bases between them. Germline-derived CDR1 and CDR2 are SGHVS and FNYEAQ. The CDR3 reads CASSFSSREQFF. For the CDR3, the DNA is TGTGCCAGCAGCTTCTCCTCCCGTGAGCAGTTCTTC.